A selection of T cell receptor beta chains follows, all from one sample in a study of blood T cell repertoires in COVID-19. Using immunoSEQ multiplex PCR, the repertoire was profiled, and TCRdb retains in-frame clones only, with some absent. The sample has about 400,000 clones; 85% to 90% are singletons. The specimen was peripheral blood. The receptors originated from a human donor in a cohort sampled during active COVID-19. CDR3s include the opening cysteine and the closing phenylalanine or tryptophan. Each record gives: V gene, clone size, D gene, J gene, CDR3 protein, CDR3 DNA. A D gene is named only where the DNA matches it firmly. Expanded clones get a size class; other rows say once, few or many, or leave the size out.

V: TRBV30
size: .
D: .
J: TRBJ2-7
CDR3: CAWSVVGMGLMYEQYF
DNA: TGTGCCTGGAGTGTAGTCGGTATGGGACTTATGTACGAGCAGTACTTC

V: TRBV4-1
size: .
D: TRBD1
J: TRBJ1-1
CDR3: CASSHRRTGANEAFF
DNA: TGCGCCAGCAGCCACCGCCGGACAGGTGCAAATGAAGCTTTCTTT

V: TRBV18
size: .
D: .
J: TRBJ1-4
CDR3: CASSPRTENEKLFF
DNA: TGTGCCAGCTCACCTAGGACAGAGAATGAAAAACTGTTTTTT

V: TRBV5-1
size: .
D: TRBD2
J: TRBJ2-7
CDR3: CASSSYRTSGSYEQYF
DNA: TGCGCCAGCAGCTCCTACCGGACTAGCGGATCCTACGAGCAGTACTTC

V: TRBV2
size: .
D: .
J: TRBJ1-5
CDR3: CASSPQGNNQPQHF
DNA: TGTGCCAGCAGTCCACAGGGAAACAATCAGCCCCAGCATTTT

V: TRBV3-1/TRBV3-2
size: .
D: .
J: TRBJ2-7
CDR3: CASSRGAGAIAYEQYF
DNA: TGTGCCAGCAGCCGCGGGGCGGGGGCGATCGCCTACGAGCAGTACTTC

V: TRBV19
size: .
D: .
J: TRBJ1-5
CDR3: CASSIGTAKGDQPQHF
DNA: TGTGCCAGTAGTATAGGGACAGCTAAAGGGGATCAGCCCCAGCATTTT

V: TRBV5-6
size: .
D: .
J: TRBJ2-3
CDR3: CASSFQGLDTQYF
DNA: TGTGCCAGCAGCTTTCAGGGTTTAGATACGCAGTATTTT

V: TRBV10-3
size: .
D: .
J: TRBJ1-6
CDR3: CAISDRVNSPLHF
DNA: TGTGCCATCAGTGACAGGGTCAATTCACCCCTCCACTTT

V: TRBV3-1/TRBV3-2
size: .
D: .
J: TRBJ2-5
CDR3: CASSQTGGQGGETQYF
DNA: TGTGCCAGCAGCCAGACGGGAGGACAGGGAGGAGAGACCCAGTACTTC

V: TRBV4-2
size: once
D: TRBD2
J: TRBJ2-1
CDR3: CASSPHGLAGNYNEQFF
DNA: TGTGCCAGCAGCCCCCACGGACTAGCGGGGAACTACAATGAGCAGTTCTTC

V: TRBV25-1
size: .
D: TRBD1
J: TRBJ2-2
CDR3: CASSEAGTGPGELFF
DNA: TGTGCCAGCAGTGAGGCGGGGACAGGGCCCGGGGAGCTGTTTTTT

V: TRBV7-8
size: .
D: TRBD2
J: TRBJ2-5
CDR3: CASSLGVAGFETQYF
DNA: TGTGCCAGCAGCCTGGGGGTAGCGGGGTTCGAGACCCAGTACTTC

V: TRBV24-1
size: .
D: TRBD1
J: TRBJ2-5
CDR3: CATSEEGQGEIQETQYF
DNA: TGTGCCACCAGTGAGGAGGGACAGGGGGAAATACAAGAGACCCAGTACTTC

V: TRBV6-5
size: .
D: .
J: TRBJ1-1
CDR3: CASSYSRGSEAFF
DNA: TGTGCCAGCAGTTACTCGCGGGGTTCTGAAGCTTTCTTT

V: TRBV28
size: .
D: .
J: TRBJ1-2
CDR3: CATSRYGYTF
DNA: TGTGCCACCAGTCGTTATGGCTACACCTTC

V: TRBV5-1
size: .
D: .
J: TRBJ2-1
CDR3: CASSLVAYNEQFF
DNA: TGCGCCAGCAGCTTGGTAGCCTACAATGAGCAGTTCTTC

V: TRBV19
size: .
D: TRBD1
J: TRBJ2-6
CDR3: CASSITGVGANVLTF
DNA: TGTGCCAGTAGTATCACAGGGGTTGGGGCCAACGTCCTGACTTTC

V: TRBV7-6
size: .
D: TRBD2
J: TRBJ2-5
CDR3: CASREESGSRGTQYF
DNA: TGTGCCAGCAGGGAGGAAAGCGGGAGTCGGGGGACCCAGTACTTC

V: TRBV5-1
size: .
D: .
J: TRBJ2-7
CDR3: CASSLAETYEQYF
DNA: TGCGCCAGCAGCTTGGCGGAGACCTACGAGCAGTACTTC

V: TRBV5-1
size: .
D: .
J: TRBJ2-3
CDR3: CASSSTSTDTQYF
DNA: TGCGCCAGCAGCTCAACTAGCACAGATACGCAGTATTTT

V: TRBV9
size: .
D: .
J: TRBJ2-1
CDR3: CASSVERLPGHEQFF
DNA: TGTGCCAGCAGCGTAGAAAGGCTTCCTGGGCATGAGCAGTTCTTC

V: TRBV3-1/TRBV3-2
size: .
D: TRBD1
J: TRBJ1-1
CDR3: CASSPPGQGMNTEAFF
DNA: TGTGCCAGCAGCCCCCCAGGACAGGGGATGAACACTGAAGCTTTCTTT

V: TRBV7-3
size: .
D: .
J: TRBJ2-3
CDR3: CASSLNIGGTDTQYF
DNA: TGTGCCAGCAGCTTAAATATAGGGGGCACAGATACGCAGTATTTT

V: TRBV5-6
size: .
D: TRBD1
J: TRBJ2-4
CDR3: CASSFWTGGDYRDKNIQYF
DNA: TGTGCCAGCAGCTTTTGGACAGGGGGCGATTATCGAGACAAAAACATTCAGTACTTC

V: TRBV9
size: .
D: TRBD2
J: TRBJ2-2
CDR3: CASSVRTSGITGELFF
DNA: TGTGCCAGCAGCGTAAGGACTAGCGGGATCACCGGGGAGCTGTTTTTT

V: TRBV5-4
size: .
D: .
J: TRBJ2-3
CDR3: CASSLGASYTDTQYF
DNA: TGTGCCAGCAGCTTGGGGGCCAGCTACACAGATACGCAGTATTTT

V: TRBV3-1/TRBV3-2
size: once
D: TRBD2
J: TRBJ2-3
CDR3: CASSQDLGRGGTDTQYF
DNA: TGTGCCAGCAGCCAAGATCTGGGGCGGGGGGGCACAGATACGCAGTATTTT

V: TRBV25-1
size: .
D: TRBD2
J: TRBJ2-3
CDR3: CASSAFVGGRDTQYF
DNA: TGTGCCAGCAGTGCCTTCGTGGGGGGGAGAGATACGCAGTATTTT

V: TRBV29-1
size: .
D: .
J: TRBJ1-5
CDR3: CSVVAGVNQPQHF
DNA: TGCAGCGTTGTTGCAGGGGTAAATCAGCCCCAGCATTTT

V: TRBV10-3
size: .
D: .
J: TRBJ1-1
CDR3: CAISERGRLNTEAFF
DNA: TGTGCCATCAGTGAGCGGGGTCGGCTGAACACTGAAGCTTTCTTT

V: TRBV7-2
size: .
D: TRBD2
J: TRBJ2-1
CDR3: CASSLWTSGTSSYNEQFF
DNA: TGTGCCAGCAGCTTATGGACTAGCGGGACCTCCTCCTACAATGAGCAGTTCTTC